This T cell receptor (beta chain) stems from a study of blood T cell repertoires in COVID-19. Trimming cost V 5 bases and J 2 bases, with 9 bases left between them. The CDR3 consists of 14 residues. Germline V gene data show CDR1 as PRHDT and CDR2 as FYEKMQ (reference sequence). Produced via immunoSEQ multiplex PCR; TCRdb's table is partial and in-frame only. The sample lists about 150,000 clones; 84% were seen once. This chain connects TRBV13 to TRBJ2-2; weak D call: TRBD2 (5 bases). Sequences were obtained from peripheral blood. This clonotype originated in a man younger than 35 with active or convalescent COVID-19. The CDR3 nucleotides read TGTGCCAGCAGCCGACTATCCAACACCGGGGAGCTGTTTTTT. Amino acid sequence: CASSRLSNTGELFF.